The 12 T cell receptor beta chains listed next were all sequenced from one sample in a study of blood T cell repertoires in COVID-19. Assay used: immunoSEQ multiplex PCR; TCRdb lists only in-frame clones, some missing. The sample lists about 26,000 clones; under 90% were seen once. The sequencing sample was made of peripheral blood. Receptors were obtained from a human donor in a cohort sampled during active COVID-19.

The genes are TRBV4-1 and TRBJ2-1; TRBD2 matches at 9 bases. This CDR3 spans 15 amino acids. V shed 1 base and J 7 bases; nucleotides not matched to a gene: 5. The V gene's germline CDR1 is MGHRA and CDR2 YSYEKL. The CDR3 reads CASSQAAGGINEQFF. For the CDR3, the DNA is TGCGCCAGCAGCCAAGCAGCGGGAGGCATAAATGAGCAGTTCTTC.

The rearrangement links TRBV7-2 to TRBJ2-1; 9 positions agree with TRBD2. The CDR3 sequence is 16 residues long. Trimming removed 5 bases from V and 3 bases from J; junction bases left unmatched: 8. Germline CDR1 SGHTA, CDR2 FQGNSA. In DNA, the CDR3 is TGTGCCAGCAGCACCCGGAGCGGGAGGAGCTACAATGAGCAGTTCTTC. As protein: CASSTRSGRSYNEQFF.

This clone appeared a few times. The V gene is TRBV6-4, the J gene TRBJ2-1; 10 bases line up with TRBD2. Germline CDR1 MRHNA, CDR2 SNTAGT. The CDR3 totals 15 residues. V was pared by 6 bases and J by 8 bases, with 10 bases of the junction left unmatched. The CDR3 region is CASSEGLAVGDEQFF. In nucleotides, the CDR3 is TGTGCCAGCAGCGAAGGACTAGCGGTAGGGGATGAGCAGTTCTTC.

CDR3 in amino acids: CASSSSRAGELFF. The CDR3 DNA is TGTGCCAGCAGCTCCTCGAGGGCCGGGGAGCTGTTTTTT. The chain carries TRBV7-6 and TRBJ2-2, with D tentatively TRBD2 (5 bases). Between the trimmed V and J ends, which lost 4 bases and 6 bases, there was a span of 9 bases. The V gene's germline CDR1 is SGHVS and CDR2 FNYEAQ. This CDR3 comprises 13 residues.

This sequence joins TRBV28 and TRBJ1-2, with 7 bases matching TRBD1. The CDR3 runs 15 residues. V shed 4 bases, J shed 4 bases, and the junction held 9 bases outside the gene matches. From germline, CDR1 is MDHEN and CDR2 SYDVKM. The CDR3 nucleotides read TGTGCCAGCAGTTCCTCAGCAGGGGGGAGCTATGGCTACACCTTC. Its protein is CASSSSAGGSYGYTF.

The chain has TRBV19 and TRBJ2-7, with TRBD2 matching over 12 bases. The V segment lost 5 bases and the J segment 6 bases; nucleotides outside the gene matches: 11. The CDR3 loop spans 16 amino acids. Looked up from germline, CDR1 is LNHDA and CDR2 is SQIVND (reference sequence). The chain's CDR3 is CASSESRTSGAPEQYF. CDR3 DNA sequence: TGTGCCAGTAGTGAGTCCCGGACTAGCGGGGCACCCGAGCAGTACTTC. Full variable domain (outside the CDR3, taken from reference TRBV19 and TRBJ2-7): DGGITQSPKYLFRKEGQNVTLSCEQNLNHDAMYWYRQDPGQGLRLIYYSQIVNDFQKGDIAEGYSVSREKKESFPLTVTSAQKNPTAFYLCASSESRTSGAPEQYFGPGTRLTVT.

The chain carries TRBV5-1 and TRBJ2-7, with TRBD1 as a possible D gene (6 bases). The CDR3 runs 15 residues. Trimming left V 5 bases short and J 0 bases short, with 15 bases between. Germline V gives CDR1 SGHRS, CDR2 YFSETQ. CDR3 sequence reads: CASSNPGTRSYEQYF. The CDR3 nucleotides are TGCGCCAGCAGTAACCCCGGGACACGCTCCTACGAGCAGTACTTC.

The V and J genes are TRBV5-4 and TRBJ1-6; D is undetermined. The CDR3 is 16 amino acids. Trimming cost V 0 bases and J 9 bases, with 16 bases left between them. The germline gives CDR1 SGHNT, CDR2 YYREEE (reference sequence). The CDR3 sequence is CASSLGSGYEGSPLHF. The CDR3 bases are TGTGCCAGCAGCTTGGGGTCGGGGTATGAGGGTTCACCCCTCCACTTT.

The CDR3: CASSGGYSNQPQHF. DNA for the CDR3: TGTGCCAGCAGCGGAGGATATAGCAATCAGCCCCAGCATTTT. V and J are TRBV27 and TRBJ1-5; no definite D call. CDR3 length equals 14 residues. The V and J ends lost 6 bases and 0 bases respectively, with 9 bases between them. CDR1 MNHEY and CDR2 SMNVEV come from the germline V gene (reference sequence).

This clone appeared a few times. The chain links TRBV7-9 to TRBJ1-1, with D unresolved. Germline values: CDR1 SEHNR, CDR2 FQNEAQ (reference sequence). The CDR3 totals 14 residues. The V end lost 0 bases, the J end lost 0 bases, and 5 bases lay between the germline ends. CDR3 DNA sequence: TGTGCCAGCAGCTTAGCAGGAGTGAACACTGAAGCTTTCTTT. This sequence encodes CASSLAGVNTEAFF.

This clone was counted only a few times. This chain links TRBV7-9 with TRBJ2-2; D perhaps matches TRBD2 (6 bases). The germline V gene encodes CDR1 SEHNR and CDR2 FQNEAQ (reference sequence). This CDR3 spans 16 amino acids. V shed 5 bases and J shed 1 base, with 14 bases lying between them. CDR3 nucleotide sequence: TGTGCCAGCAGCGGCAGAGCGGGTGAGAACACCGGGGAGCTGTTTTTT. This codes for CASSGRAGENTGELFF.

The genes are TRBV4-2 and TRBJ2-3; 11 bases agree with TRBD2. Germline V gene lookup returns CDR1 LGHNA and CDR2 YNFKEQ. V gave up 3 bases and J gave up 6 bases; unmatched junction bases: 2. The CDR3 loop spans 14 amino acids. The CDR3 reads CASSQGTSGDTQYF. DNA of the CDR3: TGTGCCAGCAGCCAGGGGACTAGCGGCGATACGCAGTATTTT.